This TCR beta chain was identified during a study of neurological immune-mediated disorders. Notes on the study in general: Phylogenetic grouping assigned the repertoires of 18 of 34 multiple sclerosis patients to a single cluster of related CDR3 sequences. This cluster may be a repertoire-level signature.

Per germline, CDR1 MNHEY and CDR2 SVGEGT. V shed 6 bases and J shed 4 bases, with 12 bases lying between them. The CDR3 length is 13 residues. A few counts support this clonotype. Antigen unknown. The cDNA came from 5'RACE, which used 10-nucleotide random UMIs. TCRdb re-analysed the 5' RACE reads in MiXCR, keeping a single row per CDR3 protein. The sample contains about 35,000 distinct CDR3 sequences, 3% to 4.5% of which appear only once. The origin of this receptor is a man under 40 with multiple sclerosis. The specimen was PBMCs. The chain recombines TRBV6-2 or TRBV6-3 with TRBJ1-2; D remains ambiguous. The CDR3 loop is CASSPDPLYGYTF. DNA of the CDR3: TGTGCCAGCAGCCCGGACCCGCTCTATGGCTACACCTTC.